This T cell receptor beta chain was captured by sequencing in a study of molecular identifiers for immune sequencing clone quantification. The CDR3 extends over 16 amino acids. With V trimmed by 5 bases and J by 5 bases, 13 bases remained unmatched. Per the germline V gene, CDR1 is SGHTA and CDR2 is FQGTGA. This clonotype appeared many times. The antigen is undetermined. It was with previously described methods and listed TCR primers that bulk TCR libraries were made. TCRdb itself ran the PCR reads through MiXCR, one entry per CDR3 protein. This table has roughly 630,000 distinct CDR3 sequences, 25% appearing once. Naive CD8 T cells were sorted, and the gate applied was CD8+CD4-CCR7+CD45RA+. General study points: It was shown that clones above 20 RNA copies held over 99% of effector molecules, but under 1% in naive cells. Spiked Jurkat TCR RNA originating from one cell could reportedly be identified amid more than 800,000 naive cells.

The V gene is TRBV7-3, the J gene TRBJ1-1; 8 bases are shared with TRBD1. The clonotype comes from a human donor in good health. Some libraries in this study had Jurkat cell RNA spiked in. What was sequenced was naive CD8+ T cells from blood, with Jurkat cell RNA spiked in. Subset described: FACS-sorted CD8+CD4-CCR7+CD45RA+ naive T cells. For the CDR3, the DNA is TGTGCCAGCAGCCCCGACAGGGGTGGGGCGGTAACTGAAGCTTTCTTT. Amino acids: CASSPDRGGAVTEAFF. The full variable domain, its missing parts supplied by reference TRBV7-3 and TRBJ1-1, is GAGVSQTPSNKVTEKGKYVELRCDPISGHTALYWYRQSLGQGPEFLIYFQGTGAADDSGLPNDRFFAVRPEGSVSTLKIQRTERGDSAVYLCASSPDRGGAVTEAFFGQGTRLTVV.